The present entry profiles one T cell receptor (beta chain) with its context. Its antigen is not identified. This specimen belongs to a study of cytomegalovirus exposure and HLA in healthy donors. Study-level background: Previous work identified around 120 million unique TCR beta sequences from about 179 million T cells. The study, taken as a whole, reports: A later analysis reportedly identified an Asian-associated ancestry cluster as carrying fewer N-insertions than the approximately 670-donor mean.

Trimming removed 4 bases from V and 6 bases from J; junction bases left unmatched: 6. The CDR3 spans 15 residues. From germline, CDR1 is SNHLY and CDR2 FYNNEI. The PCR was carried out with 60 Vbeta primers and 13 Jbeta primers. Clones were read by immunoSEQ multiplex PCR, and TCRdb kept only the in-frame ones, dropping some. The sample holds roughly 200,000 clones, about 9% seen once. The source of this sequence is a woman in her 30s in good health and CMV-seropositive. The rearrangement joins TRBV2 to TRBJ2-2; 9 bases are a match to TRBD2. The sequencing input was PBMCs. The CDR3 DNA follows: TGTGCCAGCAGTGCCGCGGGACTAGCCGCCGGGGAGCTGTTTTTT. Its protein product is CASSAAGLAAGELFF.